The 8 T cell receptor beta chains below all came from one sample that was sequenced in a study of blood T cell repertoires in COVID-19. TCRdb's copy holds only in-frame clones and misses some; the assay was immunoSEQ multiplex PCR. The table has about 250,000 clones, over 80% seen once. The material sequenced was peripheral blood. The origin of the receptors is a man between 40 and 49 years old with acute or convalescent COVID-19.

The chain uses TRBV3-1 (or the pseudogene TRBV3-2) and TRBJ1-1; D is unclear. Germline V gene data show CDR1 as LGHDT and CDR2 as YNNKEL (reference sequence). Trimming left V 3 bases short and J 4 bases short, with 12 bases between. The CDR3 loop spans 14 amino acids. CDR3 region: CASSQGGLGTEAFF. The CDR3 DNA follows: TGTGCCAGCAGCCAGGGTGGACTGGGCACTGAAGCTTTCTTT.

The CDR3 sequence is CASSLSGTNEQFF. CDR3 coding DNA: TGTGCCAGCAGTTTGAGCGGGACCAATGAGCAGTTCTTC. The rearrangement links TRBV6-5 to TRBJ2-1; 7 bases match TRBD2. The CDR3 covers 13 residues. The V gene's germline CDR1 is MNHEY and CDR2 SVGAGI. The trim removed 4 bases at V and 6 bases at J, leaving 3 bases unmatched.

The chain joins TRBV2 to TRBJ1-4; D is unclear. Trimming removed 1 base at V and 11 bases at J, with 14 bases between. Germline assignment: CDR1 SNHLY and CDR2 FYNNEI. The CDR3 consists of 14 residues. Written as DNA, the CDR3 is TGTGCCAGCAGTGAAGGCACCGCCGGGGAGAAACTGTTTTTT. Translating gives CASSEGTAGEKLFF.

J is TRBJ2-7 and V is TRBV7-6; 8 nucleotides line up with TRBD2. J was trimmed by 6 bases and V by 5 bases; bases with no gene match: 12. Germline CDR1 and CDR2: SGHVS and FNYEAQ. The CDR3 totals 15 residues. The CDR3 coding sequence is TGTGCCAGCAGCCTCAATGATCAGCGGGAGACCGAGCAGTACTTC. Amino acid sequence: CASSLNDQRETEQYF.

This clone has a single count. The chain combines TRBV20-1 with TRBJ2-1; D is ambiguous. Germline CDR1 reads DFQATT; CDR2 reads SNEGSKA (reference sequence). The CDR3 length is 11 residues. Trimming stripped 3 bases from V and 9 bases from J, with 9 bases between. The CDR3 region has the DNA TGCAGTGCTAGGGTCTTGAGTGAGCAGTTCTTC. Translating gives CSARVLSEQFF.

The rearrangement links TRBV13 to TRBJ2-7; D call uncertain. Germline CDR1 reads PRHDT; CDR2 reads FYEKMQ (reference sequence). The CDR3 runs to 12 residues. V was shortened by 0 bases and J by 3 bases, with 3 bases between the two germline ends. CDR3 region: CASSLGIYEQYF. Written as DNA, the CDR3 is TGTGCCAGCAGCTTAGGTATCTACGAGCAGTACTTC.

This chain joins TRBV25-1 and TRBJ2-7, with D possibly TRBD1 on 5 matching bases. This CDR3 comprises 15 residues. In germline, CDR1 is MGHDK, CDR2 SYGVNS. V gave up 3 bases and J gave up 6 bases, with 18 bases separating them. CDR3 DNA sequence: TGTGCCAGCAGTGATACCCGACAGCAACTCGGCGAGCAGTACTTC. Its translation is CASSDTRQQLGEQYF.

V usage is TRBV5-1 and J usage is TRBJ1-2; 8 bases map to TRBD1. This CDR3 is built from 14 residues. Germline V lookup: CDR1 SGHRS, CDR2 YFSETQ. V lost 0 bases to trimming and J lost 7 bases; unmatched junction nucleotides: 5. The CDR3 nucleotides read TGCGCCAGCAGCTTGGCGACAGGGGCGGTTGGCTACACCTTC. Its translation: CASSLATGAVGYTF.